A selection of T cell receptor beta chains follows, all from one sample in a study of cytomegalovirus exposure and HLA in healthy donors. The data were produced by immunoSEQ multiplex PCR, yet TCRdb's version contains in-frame clones alone and is incomplete. The sample consists of around 92,000 clones, more than 75% of them appearing once. The material sequenced was PBMCs. These receptors were obtained from a man aged 18 to 29 in good health and CMV-seronegative. Both conserved end residues are part of each CDR3. Fields, in order: J gene, V gene, D gene, clone size, CDR3 DNA, CDR3 protein. A D gene is named only where the DNA matches it firmly. Size values are once, few and many counts, or a class for expanded clones, and some rows have none.

j_gene: TRBJ2-3; v_gene: TRBV7-6; d_gene: .; abundance: .; CDR3nt: TGTGCCAGCAGCTTAGTCCCTGGTCGAGGAGCAGATACGCAGTATTTT; CDR3aa: CASSLVPGRGADTQYF
j_gene: TRBJ2-1; v_gene: TRBV12-5; d_gene: TRBD2; abundance: few; CDR3nt: TGTGCTAGTGGTTTGGTATCGGTAGCGGGGGCCCCCTACAATGAGCAGTTCTTC; CDR3aa: CASGLVSVAGAPYNEQFF
j_gene: TRBJ2-3; v_gene: TRBV13; d_gene: TRBD2; abundance: once; CDR3nt: TGTGCCAGCAGCCCCCCTGGCGGGGGGCTTACAGATACGCAGTATTTT; CDR3aa: CASSPPGGGLTDTQYF
j_gene: TRBJ1-2; v_gene: TRBV19; d_gene: .; abundance: few; CDR3nt: TGTGCCAGTAGTAAAGACCCCGGAGGAGGCTACACCTTC; CDR3aa: CASSKDPGGGYTF
j_gene: TRBJ1-1; v_gene: TRBV2; d_gene: .; abundance: .; CDR3nt: TGTGCCAACCGGGCGGGGAGGAAGACTGAAGCTTTCTTT; CDR3aa: CANRAGRKTEAFF
j_gene: TRBJ1-4; v_gene: TRBV6-5; d_gene: TRBD1; abundance: .; CDR3nt: TGTGCCAGCAGTTACTCCGGGACAGAAAATGAAAAACTGTTTTTT; CDR3aa: CASSYSGTENEKLFF
j_gene: TRBJ2-7; v_gene: TRBV10-3; d_gene: .; abundance: once; CDR3nt: TGTGCCATCAGTGAGTCGCTCCAGGGGTTCTACGAGCAGTACTTC; CDR3aa: CAISESLQGFYEQYF
j_gene: TRBJ1-2; v_gene: TRBV6-1; d_gene: .; abundance: .; CDR3nt: TGTGCCAGCAGTGAAGCGGTCACAGCCTCTAGCACCGGCTACACCTTC; CDR3aa: CASSEAVTASSTGYTF
j_gene: TRBJ2-7; v_gene: TRBV9; d_gene: .; abundance: .; CDR3nt: TGTGCCAGCAGCTTAGGCAACAGGGTTAACGAGCAGTACTTC; CDR3aa: CASSLGNRVNEQYF
j_gene: TRBJ1-2; v_gene: TRBV7-3; d_gene: TRBD1; abundance: .; CDR3nt: TGTGCCAGCAGCCCAGACAGGGTTGACCTCTATGGCTACACCTTC; CDR3aa: CASSPDRVDLYGYTF
j_gene: TRBJ2-3; v_gene: TRBV29-1; d_gene: .; abundance: .; CDR3nt: TGCAGCGCGAGGGGGGGGAGGGGAACAGATACGCAGTATTTT; CDR3aa: CSARGGRGTDTQYF
j_gene: TRBJ2-1; v_gene: TRBV5-1; d_gene: TRBD2; abundance: .; CDR3nt: TGCGCCAGCAGCCCCGGGACTAGCCTGTTGGTCGATGAGCAGTTCTTC; CDR3aa: CASSPGTSLLVDEQFF
j_gene: TRBJ2-3; v_gene: TRBV5-1; d_gene: .; abundance: once; CDR3nt: TGCGCCAGCAGCACCACAGGGGATACGCAGTATTTT; CDR3aa: CASSTTGDTQYF
j_gene: TRBJ2-3; v_gene: TRBV7-9; d_gene: TRBD2; abundance: .; CDR3nt: TGTGCCAGCAGCTTACTAGCGGGGGACGTCACAGATACGCAGTATTTT; CDR3aa: CASSLLAGDVTDTQYF
j_gene: TRBJ1-6; v_gene: TRBV7-2; d_gene: .; abundance: .; CDR3nt: TGTGCCAGCGGCCCACAGAAGCGGGATTCACCCCTCCACTTT; CDR3aa: CASGPQKRDSPLHF
j_gene: TRBJ1-2; v_gene: TRBV11-2; d_gene: TRBD1; abundance: .; CDR3nt: TGTGCCAGCAGCTCTCTATGGGACAGGACAAACTATGGCTACACCTTC; CDR3aa: CASSSLWDRTNYGYTF
j_gene: TRBJ1-3; v_gene: TRBV5-1; d_gene: .; abundance: .; CDR3nt: TGCGCCAGCAGCCTTGGGAGCACTGGGTCCGGAAACACCATATATTTT; CDR3aa: CASSLGSTGSGNTIYF
j_gene: TRBJ2-6; v_gene: TRBV27; d_gene: .; abundance: .; CDR3nt: TGTGCCAGCAGTTTAGTAGCTGGGGCCAACGTCCTGACTTTC; CDR3aa: CASSLVAGANVLTF
j_gene: TRBJ1-5; v_gene: TRBV4-1; d_gene: .; abundance: .; CDR3nt: TGCGCCAGCAGCCAAGTACAGGGAGGCAATCAGCCCCAGCATTTT; CDR3aa: CASSQVQGGNQPQHF
j_gene: TRBJ1-1; v_gene: TRBV7-9; d_gene: .; abundance: .; CDR3nt: TGTGCCAGCAGCTTAGGTGGGGCTATGAACACTGAAGCTTTCTTT; CDR3aa: CASSLGGAMNTEAFF
j_gene: TRBJ2-3; v_gene: TRBV7-3; d_gene: TRBD1; abundance: .; CDR3nt: TGTGCCAGCAGCTCCCAGGGGGCAGAGGCAGATACGCAGTATTTT; CDR3aa: CASSSQGAEADTQYF
j_gene: TRBJ2-7; v_gene: TRBV27; d_gene: .; abundance: .; CDR3nt: TGTGCCAGCAGTCTCCATTACGGAGAAATGCTCTACGAGCAGTACTTC; CDR3aa: CASSLHYGEMLYEQYF
j_gene: TRBJ2-5; v_gene: TRBV7-8; d_gene: TRBD1; abundance: .; CDR3nt: TGTGCCAGCAGCGCCCGGGACAGGGGCGTCCCGGAGACCCAGTACTTC; CDR3aa: CASSARDRGVPETQYF
j_gene: TRBJ2-5; v_gene: TRBV27; d_gene: TRBD1; abundance: few; CDR3nt: TGTGCCAGCAGTTTATACGCGTCCGACAGGGAAGAGACCCAGTACTTC; CDR3aa: CASSLYASDREETQYF
j_gene: TRBJ1-3; v_gene: TRBV7-8; d_gene: TRBD1; abundance: .; CDR3nt: TGTGCCAGCAGCGTTACAGGGGGCACCTCTGGAAACACCATATATTTT; CDR3aa: CASSVTGGTSGNTIYF
j_gene: TRBJ2-7; v_gene: TRBV2; d_gene: .; abundance: .; CDR3nt: TGTGCCAGCAGTGTTACCTACGAGCAGTACTTC; CDR3aa: CASSVTYEQYF
j_gene: TRBJ2-5; v_gene: TRBV5-1; d_gene: .; abundance: .; CDR3nt: TGCGCCAGCAGCTCCTACAGAAGCATCCGGGAGACCCAGTACTTC; CDR3aa: CASSSYRSIRETQYF
j_gene: TRBJ1-2; v_gene: TRBV10-1; d_gene: .; abundance: .; CDR3nt: TGCGCCAGCAGTGATCCAAAGTTTACTGCTGCAAATGGCTACACCTTC; CDR3aa: CASSDPKFTAANGYTF
j_gene: TRBJ2-4; v_gene: TRBV29-1; d_gene: .; abundance: .; CDR3nt: TGCAGCGTTATGGAGGGCACTTTTGCCAAAAACATTCAGTACTTC; CDR3aa: CSVMEGTFAKNIQYF
j_gene: TRBJ2-3; v_gene: TRBV11-2; d_gene: .; abundance: .; CDR3nt: TGTGCCAGCAGCTTAGCCCTTACAGATACGCAGTATTTT; CDR3aa: CASSLALTDTQYF
j_gene: TRBJ2-4; v_gene: TRBV6-5; d_gene: .; abundance: once; CDR3nt: TGTGCCAGCAGTTACTCTTCTCTAGGCTACGACATTCAGTACTTC; CDR3aa: CASSYSSLGYDIQYF
j_gene: TRBJ1-6; v_gene: TRBV4-2; d_gene: TRBD1; abundance: .; CDR3nt: TGTGCCAGCAGCCCAAGTCAGGGGGAAGAACCCTATAATTCACCCCTCCACTTT; CDR3aa: CASSPSQGEEPYNSPLHF
j_gene: TRBJ2-7; v_gene: TRBV14; d_gene: TRBD1; abundance: .; CDR3nt: TGTGCCAGCAGCCAAGATAGGACAGGGGGCTCATACGAGCAGTACTTC; CDR3aa: CASSQDRTGGSYEQYF
j_gene: TRBJ2-7; v_gene: TRBV7-6; d_gene: TRBD2; abundance: .; CDR3nt: TGTGCCAGCAGCTCGGGACTAGCGGAGGCATCCTACGAGCAGTACTTC; CDR3aa: CASSSGLAEASYEQYF